What follows are 19 T cell receptor beta chains derived from one specimen sequenced in a study of shared clonotypes between healthy human individuals. Using immunoSEQ multiplex PCR, the repertoire was profiled, and TCRdb retains in-frame clones only, with some absent. The data show a few million clones, with approximately 92% seen just once and around 0.15% held by the top ten. The sequenced material came from naive CD4+ T cells sorted from blood. Sample subset: CD45RA+ positively selected. The receptors derive from a man between 18 and 35 years old in good health.

The chain uses TRBV6-5 and TRBJ2-5; maybe TRBD2 (5 bases). The V gene's germline CDR1 is MNHEY and CDR2 SVGAGI. The CDR3 is 16 residues long. V gave up 4 bases and J gave up 7 bases, with 22 bases separating them. The CDR3 sequence: CASSWPFPSQVGTQYF. The CDR3 region has the DNA TGTGCCAGCAGTTGGCCCTTCCCTAGCCAGGTTGGGACCCAGTACTTC.

The chain links TRBV21-1 to TRBJ1-6; no check of the table's D call, TRBD1, against the DNA was made. TRBV21-1 is assigned pseudogene status. The CDR3 extends over 15 amino acids. CDR3 amino acids: CASRADGTSDSPLHF. CDR3 sequence (DNA): TGTGCCAGCAGGGCGGACGGGACATCTGATTCACCCCTCCACTTT.

V gene TRBV6-6 combines with J gene TRBJ1-2; D gene unclear. The CDR3 is 14 residues long. Germline CDR1 and CDR2: MNHNY and SVGAGI (reference sequence). The V end was cut by 0 bases, the J end by 2 bases, with 7 bases between. As DNA, the CDR3 is TGTGCCAGCAGTTACTCGATAGGGAACTATGGCTACACCTTC. Encoded protein: CASSYSIGNYGYTF.

V and J are TRBV19 and TRBJ2-3, with no clear D. The length of the CDR3 is 15 residues. CDR1 and CDR2 from the germline V gene are LNHDA and SQIVND (reference sequence). V was shortened by 10 bases and J by 0 bases, with 17 bases between the two germline ends. This CDR3 reads CATSPGGTSTDTQYF. The DNA for the CDR3 is TGTGCCACATCCCCCGGCGGAACTAGCACAGATACGCAGTATTTT.

With regard to this clone: The sample contains more than one DNA sequence encoding this CDR3. The V gene is TRBV11-2, the J gene TRBJ1-6, with D possibly TRBD1 on 6 matching bases. The CDR3 totals 16 residues. Per the germline V gene, CDR1 is SGHAT and CDR2 is FQNNGV. The V gene lost 1 base and the J gene lost 3 bases, with 10 bases spanning the gap. The CDR3 spells CASSLGTGNYNSPLHF. In nucleotides, the CDR3 is TGTGCCAGCAGCTTAGGTACAGGGAACTATAATTCACCCCTCCACTTT.

The V gene is TRBV5-4, the J gene TRBJ2-1; 8 positions agree with TRBD2. Germline assignment: CDR1 SGHNT and CDR2 YYREEE (reference sequence). This CDR3 contains 16 residues. The V and J ends lost 3 bases and 6 bases, in that order; junction bases with no gene match: 11. The CDR3 DNA follows: TGTGCCAGCAGCTCAACTAGCGGACAAGGCCGCAATGAGCAGTTCTTC. Translating gives CASSSTSGQGRNEQFF.

The CDR3 nucleotides read TGTGCCAGCAGCTTAGACTCAGTCAGTGAGCAGTTCTTC. Encoded protein: CASSLDSVSEQFF. The V call is TRBV7-2, the J call TRBJ2-1, with D unclear. The CDR3 totals 13 residues. V gave up 1 base and J gave up 9 bases, with 10 bases separating them. The germline V gene encodes CDR1 SGHTA and CDR2 FQGNSA.

V usage is TRBV19 and J usage is TRBJ2-4; either TRBD1 or TRBD2 may supply D (5 bases each). V was cut by 3 bases and J by 2 bases, with 14 bases left in between. Germline CDR1 is LNHDA and CDR2 is SQIVND (reference sequence). The CDR3 is 16 amino acids. CDR3 sequence: CASSMRAGPTKNIQYF. In nucleotides, the CDR3 is TGTGCCAGTAGTATGAGGGCAGGGCCAACCAAAAACATTCAGTACTTC.

The chain combines TRBV11-2 with TRBJ1-5; D is uncertain. V shed 5 bases and J shed 8 bases, with 13 bases lying between them. Germline loops: CDR1 SGHAT, CDR2 FQNNGV. The CDR3 contains 13 residues. The CDR3 loop reads CASSATPSEPQHF. CDR3 nucleotides: TGTGCCAGCAGCGCCACCCCTTCGGAGCCCCAGCATTTT.

The J gene is TRBJ1-1, the V gene TRBV4-1; 7 bases agree with TRBD1. The trim removed 0 bases at V and 6 bases at J, leaving 10 bases unmatched. The germline gives CDR1 MGHRA, CDR2 YSYEKL. The CDR3 is 16 residues long. CDR3 coding DNA: TGCGCCAGCAGCCAAGATTCATGGACAGGAGGGGCTGAAGCTTTCTTT. Amino acids: CASSQDSWTGGAEAFF.

In DNA, the CDR3 is TGTGCCAGCAGTGAACAATCCGGGGCAGATACGCAGTATTTT. Its protein is CASSEQSGADTQYF. The chain joins TRBV2 to TRBJ2-3; perhaps TRBD2 as D (5 bases). Germline lookup yields CDR1 SNHLY and CDR2 FYNNEI. CDR3 length: 14 residues. V gave up 2 bases and J gave up 4 bases, with 10 bases separating them.

V and J are TRBV5-1 and TRBJ1-1, with 7 bases aligning to TRBD1. The CDR3 contains 15 residues. The germline CDR1 and CDR2 sequences are SGHRS and YFSETQ. V trimming: 4 bases; J trimming: 5 bases; junction bases outside the gene matches: 11. CDR3 in DNA: TGCGCCAGCAGCATAGACTCAGGGGGTGGTACTGAAGCTTTCTTT. Its translation: CASSIDSGGGTEAFF.

This rearrangement joins TRBV2 to TRBJ2-7; 11 bases match TRBD1. After removal of 6 bases from V and 9 bases from J, the junction contained 10 bases not matched to a gene. The V gene's germline CDR1 is SNHLY and CDR2 FYNNEI. The CDR3 is made up of 14 amino acids. Here the CDR3 reads CASSKGQGVRRQYF. DNA for the CDR3: TGTGCCAGCAGCAAGGGACAGGGGGTACGGCGGCAGTACTTC.

This chain joins TRBV5-1 and TRBJ1-2; 9 positions match TRBD1. The CDR3 is 14 residues long. CDR1 is SGHRS and CDR2 is YFSETQ in the germline V gene. Trimming cost V 4 bases and J 6 bases; bases outside gene matches: 7. As DNA, the CDR3 is TGCGCCAGCAGCCCTACCTGGACAGGGGATGGCTACACCTTC. Translating it yields CASSPTWTGDGYTF. Full variable domain (rest looked up from reference TRBV5-1 and TRBJ1-2): KAGVTQTPRYLIKTRGQQVTLSCSPISGHRSVSWYQQTPGQGLQFLFEYFSETQRNKGNFPGRFSGRQFSNSRSEMNVSTLELGDSALYLCASSPTWTGDGYTFGSGTRLTVV.

This CDR3 is CSVLLAGNKAGELFF. As DNA, the CDR3 is TGCAGCGTTTTACTAGCGGGAAATAAAGCCGGGGAGCTGTTTTTT. The J gene is TRBJ2-2, the V gene TRBV29-1; TRBD2 aligns across 10 bases. CDR1 and CDR2 from the germline V gene are SQVTM and ANQGSEA. The length of the CDR3 is 15 residues. V lost 5 bases, J lost 6 bases, and 9 bases stayed unmatched.

The rearrangement joins TRBV7-2 to TRBJ1-4; possible D gene TRBD1, 5 bases. CDR3 length: 17 amino acids. CDR1 is SGHTA and CDR2 is FQGNSA in the germline V gene. The ends were cut back, 0 bases at V and 5 bases at J, with 16 bases in the middle. The CDR3 protein is CASSLAGWWQGNEKLFF. CDR3 nucleotide sequence: TGTGCCAGCAGCTTAGCGGGATGGTGGCAGGGAAATGAAAAACTGTTTTTT.

A few counts support this clone. This sample includes further DNA sequences coding for the same CDR3. The chain employs TRBV9 and TRBJ1-3; D gene ambiguous. The CDR3 is made up of 15 amino acids. CDR1 and CDR2 (germline): SGDLS, YYNGEE. V lost 0 bases to trimming and J lost 0 bases, with 7 bases between them. Here the CDR3 reads CASSVDGSSGNTIYF. The CDR3 DNA follows: TGTGCCAGCAGCGTAGATGGCAGCTCTGGAAACACCATATATTTT.

The J gene is TRBJ1-2, the V gene TRBV28; unclear D gene. The V end was cut by 2 bases, the J end by 8 bases, with 6 bases between. Germline V gives CDR1 MDHEN, CDR2 SYDVKM. This CDR3 comprises 11 residues. CDR3 loop: CASSLPDGYTF. DNA of the CDR3: TGTGCCAGCAGTTTACCGGACGGCTACACCTTC.

This clone was found once. The rearrangement joins TRBV5-1 to TRBJ2-3; possibly TRBD2 for D (5 bases). CDR1 SGHRS and CDR2 YFSETQ come from the germline V gene. V gave up 1 base and J gave up 0 bases, with 9 bases separating them. This CDR3 region has 15 residues. This CDR3 is CASSLLGVSTDTQYF. CDR3 bases: TGCGCCAGCAGCTTGTTGGGAGTGAGCACAGATACGCAGTATTTT.